These 19 T cell receptor beta chains originate from one sample sequenced in a study of beta chain features in type 1 diabetes (dated by TCRdb to 2016 to 2019). The library came from the immunoSEQ multiplex PCR assay. All of the isolated RNA was reverse transcribed with the High Capacity cDNA Reverse Transcription Kit, so expressed TCRB transcripts were sequenced. TCRdb mirrors the immuneACCESS table, restricted to in-frame sequences. Some clones are absent from its copies; in checked studies, under half trace to an unresolved V gene, and the reason for the others is unknown. Present in this sample are around 280,000 clones, approximately 15% of which were seen just once. The ten largest clones represent roughly 0.015% of the sample. General study outcomes and caveats: In all four CD4+ subsets, TCRB CDR3 length was moderately but significantly shorter in type 1 diabetes patients.

Their recognized antigens are unknown. Input material: naive CD4+ T cells from blood. What the cell subset or site label conveys for this sample: true naive CD4+ T cells. Source of these receptors: a man aged 18 to 30 with type 1 diabetes.

The chain combines TRBV5-1 with TRBJ1-5; D unclear. In germline, CDR1 is SGHRS, CDR2 YFSETQ. This CDR3 comprises 16 residues. V was pared by 5 bases and J by 0 bases, with 15 bases between. CDR3 in DNA: TGCGCCAGCAGAGTCGGCGGTGTAGATAGCAATCAGCCCCAGCATTTT. Translated, it gives CASRVGGVDSNQPQHF.

The chain employs TRBV29-1 and TRBJ1-5, with D unclear. In germline, CDR1 is SQVTM, CDR2 ANQGSEA. Trimming stripped 3 bases from V and 7 bases from J, with 13 bases between. The CDR3 totals 13 residues. The CDR3 sequence: CSVDFGVGQPQHF. The CDR3 region has the DNA TGCAGCGTTGATTTCGGGGTTGGGCAGCCCCAGCATTTT.

The chain employs TRBV28 and TRBJ2-1; 8 nucleotides agree with TRBD2. V was clipped by 3 bases and J by 5 bases; unmatched bases: 6. This CDR3 comprises 15 residues. Germline CDR1 MDHEN, CDR2 SYDVKM. DNA for the CDR3: TGTGCCAGCAGTTTCGAGCGGGAGAGGAACAATGAGCAGTTCTTC. Amino acids: CASSFERERNNEQFF.

Only a few counts were recorded for this clone. The rearrangement uses TRBV28 and TRBJ1-1, with D maybe TRBD1 (5 bases). V was cut by 7 bases and J by 1 base, with 13 bases left in between. The CDR3 consists of 14 residues. Germline CDR1 is MDHEN and CDR2 is SYDVKM. The CDR3 region has the DNA TGTGCCAGCAACCCCGGGCAGGGGAACACTGAAGCTTTCTTT. Amino acid sequence: CASNPGQGNTEAFF.

This chain links TRBV19 with TRBJ1-1; 9 bases are a match to TRBD1. CDR1 and CDR2 (germline): LNHDA, SQIVND (reference sequence). Trimming took 1 base from V and 1 from J; bases not matched to a gene: 4. The CDR3 length is 16 residues. CDR3: CASSIATGGANTEAFF. The CDR3 DNA is TGTGCCAGTAGTATAGCAACAGGGGGCGCGAACACTGAAGCTTTCTTT.

This clone was picked up a small number of times. CDR3 nucleotides: TGTGCCAGCATAGGGACAGGGAACTATGGCTACACCTTC. Translated, it gives CASIGTGNYGYTF. V is TRBV5-4 and J is TRBJ1-2; TRBD1 matches at 9 bases. The V gene's germline CDR1 is SGHNT and CDR2 YYREEE (reference sequence). The CDR3 is 13 residues long. The junction had 2 bases not matched to a gene; V was cut back by 6 bases and J by 2 bases.

The chain couples TRBV5-1 to TRBJ2-5, with TRBD2 matching 10 bases. V lost 0 bases, J lost 1 base, and 6 bases stayed unmatched. Germline loops: CDR1 SGHRS, CDR2 YFSETQ. The CDR3 totals 17 residues. The CDR3 bases are TGCGCCAGCAGCTTGGGCGTAGCGGGGGGCGTCCAAGAGACCCAGTACTTC. Its translation is CASSLGVAGGVQETQYF. The whole variable domain, filled in from reference TRBV5-1 and TRBJ2-5, reads KAGVTQTPRYLIKTRGQQVTLSCSPISGHRSVSWYQQTPGQGLQFLFEYFSETQRNKGNFPGRFSGRQFSNSRSEMNVSTLELGDSALYLCASSLGVAGGVQETQYFGPGTRLLVL.

The J gene is TRBJ1-4, the V gene TRBV7-9, with 9 bases fitting TRBD1. Germline values: CDR1 SEHNR, CDR2 FQNEAQ (reference sequence). Germline trimming cut 5 bases from V and 8 bases from J; bases unmatched to any gene: 6. CDR3 length: 14 amino acids. CDR3 bases: TGTGCCAGCAGCCAGGGACAGGGTTGGGAAAAACTGTTTTTT. Amino acids: CASSQGQGWEKLFF.

This clone was counted between two and nine times. CDR3 in amino acids: CSVDLPDRFGQGNYGYTF. The CDR3 DNA follows: TGCAGCGTTGATCTCCCGGACAGATTTGGACAGGGGAACTATGGCTACACCTTC. J is TRBJ1-2 and V is TRBV29-1, with 9 bases matching TRBD1. The germline CDR1 and CDR2 sequences are SQVTM and ANQGSEA. This CDR3 is built from 18 residues. With 3 bases clipped from V and 2 bases from J, the junction kept 16 bases outside the gene matches.

Note on this clone: At the DNA level, this CDR3 is encoded by other sequences in the same sample as well. This chain joins TRBV18 and TRBJ1-1; possibly TRBD1 for D (6 bases). V lost 6 bases, J lost 6 bases, and 14 bases lay in between. From germline, CDR1 is KGHSH and CDR2 LQKENI. CDR3 size: 13 residues. CDR3 amino acids: CASSPRGASEAFF. CDR3 in DNA: TGTGCCAGCTCGCCTCGGGGGGCGTCTGAAGCTTTCTTT.

The chain combines TRBV4-2 with TRBJ2-5; 7 bases are a match to TRBD2. This CDR3 region has 16 residues. The germline CDR1 and CDR2 sequences are LGHNA and YNFKEQ. V was pared by 1 base and J by 5 bases, with 10 bases of the junction left unmatched. This chain's CDR3 is CASSQGRSGQDETQYF. CDR3 coding DNA: TGTGCCAGCAGCCAAGGTCGTAGCGGGCAGGATGAGACCCAGTACTTC.

This clone has a handful of counts. The same CDR3 can be traced to other DNA sequences in this sample. The chain recombines TRBV29-1 with TRBJ2-3; D unresolved. Trimming left V 2 bases short and J 2 bases short, with 8 bases between. Per germline, CDR1 SQVTM and CDR2 ANQGSEA. There are 13 residues in the CDR3. CDR3 in amino acids: CSVELLLTDTQYF. DNA of the CDR3: TGCAGCGTTGAACTACTACTCACAGATACGCAGTATTTT.

This clone was seen a handful of times. The chain couples TRBV2 to TRBJ2-2, with D perhaps TRBD2 (6 bases). The germline CDR1 and CDR2 sequences are SNHLY and FYNNEI. CDR3 length equals 15 residues. Trimming cost V 6 bases and J 5 bases, with 16 bases left between them. The CDR3 sequence: CASSNGLRTTGELFF. In DNA, the CDR3 is TGTGCCAGCAGCAACGGACTAAGGACGACCGGGGAGCTGTTTTTT.

This clone was detected a few times. The chain recombines TRBV27 with TRBJ1-4; 9 positions match TRBD1. J lost 10 bases, V lost 7 bases, and 7 bases had no gene match. The CDR3 extends over 13 amino acids. Germline lookup yields CDR1 MNHEY and CDR2 SMNVEV (reference sequence). Here the CDR3 reads CASMGQGWGKLFF. For the CDR3, the DNA is TGTGCCAGCATGGGACAGGGATGGGGAAAACTGTTTTTT.

This clone was detected only once. The V gene is TRBV6-1, the J gene TRBJ1-2; 8 nucleotides line up with TRBD1. V was pared by 7 bases and J by 2 bases, with 6 bases of the junction left unmatched. Per the germline V gene, CDR1 is MNHNS and CDR2 is SASEGT. This CDR3 spans 14 amino acids. CDR3 protein: CASTLGQGNYGYTF. The CDR3 DNA follows: TGTGCCAGCACCCTAGGACAGGGCAACTATGGCTACACCTTC.

In DNA form, the CDR3 reads TGCAGCGTTGCCAAGGGAGTCAACTATGGCTACACCTTC. Protein product: CSVAKGVNYGYTF. The chain combines TRBV29-1 with TRBJ1-2; D remains unclear. Germline-derived CDR1 and CDR2 are SQVTM and ANQGSEA. V was trimmed by 4 bases and J by 2 bases, leaving 11 bases between them. This CDR3 is built from 13 residues.

This clone was picked up a small number of times. The chain combines TRBV6-1 with TRBJ2-5; no reliable D call. V gave up 4 bases and J gave up 5 bases, with 17 bases separating them. CDR1 MNHNS and CDR2 SASEGT come from the germline V gene. There are 15 residues in the CDR3. CDR3 DNA: TGTGCCAGCAGTGTATTCCCAGACCAACAGGAGACCCAGTACTTC. It encodes CASSVFPDQQETQYF.

This clone was picked up a small number of times. V is TRBV9 and J is TRBJ1-1, with 9 bases identical to TRBD1. The CDR3 contains 13 residues. Per the germline V gene, CDR1 is SGDLS and CDR2 is YYNGEE. V was pared by 4 bases and J by 4 bases, with 2 bases of the junction left unmatched. The CDR3 nucleotides read TGTGCCAGCAGCTCGGGACAGGGCACTGAAGCTTTCTTT. This gives the protein CASSSGQGTEAFF.

The V gene is TRBV30, the J gene TRBJ2-7, with TRBD2 matching over 7 bases. Germline values: CDR1 GTSNPN, CDR2 SVGIG (reference sequence). The CDR3 loop spans 15 amino acids. The trim removed 3 bases at V and 0 bases at J, leaving 8 bases unmatched. Written as DNA, the CDR3 is TGTGCCTGGAGCGGGAGCGGGGAGAGCTCCTACGAGCAGTACTTC. This translates into CAWSGSGESSYEQYF.